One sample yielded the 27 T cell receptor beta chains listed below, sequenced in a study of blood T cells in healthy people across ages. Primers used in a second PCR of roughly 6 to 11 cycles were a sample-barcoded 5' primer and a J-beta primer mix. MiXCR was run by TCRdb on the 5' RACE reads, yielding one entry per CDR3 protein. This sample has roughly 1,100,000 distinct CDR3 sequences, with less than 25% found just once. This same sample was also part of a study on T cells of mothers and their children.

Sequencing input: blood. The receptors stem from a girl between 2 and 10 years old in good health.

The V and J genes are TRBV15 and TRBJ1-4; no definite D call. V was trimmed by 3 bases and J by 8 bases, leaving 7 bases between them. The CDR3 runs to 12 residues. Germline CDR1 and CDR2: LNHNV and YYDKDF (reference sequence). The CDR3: CATSSLFEKLFF. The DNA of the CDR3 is TGTGCCACCAGCAGTCTTTTCGAAAAACTGTTTTTT.

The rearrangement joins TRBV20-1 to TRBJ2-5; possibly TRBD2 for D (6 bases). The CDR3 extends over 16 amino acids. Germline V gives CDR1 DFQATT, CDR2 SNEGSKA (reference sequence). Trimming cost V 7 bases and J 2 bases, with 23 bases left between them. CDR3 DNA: TGCAGTGTTAAGGGCGGGGCTGCATCCCTTCAAGAGACCCAGTACTTC. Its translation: CSVKGGAASLQETQYF.

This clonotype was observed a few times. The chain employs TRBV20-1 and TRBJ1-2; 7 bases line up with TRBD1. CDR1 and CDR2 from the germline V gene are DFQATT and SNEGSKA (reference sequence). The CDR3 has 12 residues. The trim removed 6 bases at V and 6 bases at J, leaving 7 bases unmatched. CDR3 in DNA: TGCAGTGCGCCGGGACAGACCCATGGCTACACCTTC. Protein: CSAPGQTHGYTF.

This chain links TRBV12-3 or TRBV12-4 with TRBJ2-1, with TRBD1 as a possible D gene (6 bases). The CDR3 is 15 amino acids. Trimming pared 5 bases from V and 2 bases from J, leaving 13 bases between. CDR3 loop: CASSPQGSPYNEQFF. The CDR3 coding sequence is TGTGCCAGCAGTCCACAGGGAAGTCCCTACAATGAGCAGTTCTTC.

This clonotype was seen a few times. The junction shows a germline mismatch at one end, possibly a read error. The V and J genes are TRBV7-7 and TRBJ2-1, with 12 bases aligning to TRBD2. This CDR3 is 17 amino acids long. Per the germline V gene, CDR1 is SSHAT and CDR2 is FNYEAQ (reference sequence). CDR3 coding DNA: TGTGCTAGCAGCCTCAACCCTGGACTAGCGGGGTACAATGAGCAGTTCTTC. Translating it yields CASSLNPGLAGYNEQFF.

CDR3 bases: TGTGCCAGCAGTTCAGTAGTGGGGACAGGTCCCTACAATGAGCAGTTCTTC. Translation gives CASSSVVGTGPYNEQFF. The rearrangement joins TRBV28 to TRBJ2-1, with 8 bases that match TRBD1. Germline V gene lookup returns CDR1 MDHEN and CDR2 SYDVKM. V was clipped by 4 bases and J by 2 bases; unmatched bases: 10. CDR3 length: 17 residues.

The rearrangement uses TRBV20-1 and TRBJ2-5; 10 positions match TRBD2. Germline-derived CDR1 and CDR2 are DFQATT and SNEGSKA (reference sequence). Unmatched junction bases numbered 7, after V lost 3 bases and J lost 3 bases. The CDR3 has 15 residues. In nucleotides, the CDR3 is TGCAGTGCTAGTTCTCCAGCGGGGGGGGAAGAGACCCAGTACTTC. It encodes CSASSPAGGEETQYF.

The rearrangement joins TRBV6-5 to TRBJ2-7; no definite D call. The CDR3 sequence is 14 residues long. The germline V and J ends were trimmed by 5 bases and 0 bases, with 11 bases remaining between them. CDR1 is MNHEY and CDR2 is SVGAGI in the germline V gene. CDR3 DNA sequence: TGTGCCAGCAGTCATACTCAGCTCTCCTACGAGCAGTACTTC. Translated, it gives CASSHTQLSYEQYF.

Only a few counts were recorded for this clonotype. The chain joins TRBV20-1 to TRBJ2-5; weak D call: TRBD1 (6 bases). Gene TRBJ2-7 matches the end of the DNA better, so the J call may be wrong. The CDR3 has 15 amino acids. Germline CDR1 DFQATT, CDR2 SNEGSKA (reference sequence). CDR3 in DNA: TGCAGTGCTAGGCCGCCCGACAGGTTTTCCTACGAGCAGTACTTC. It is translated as CSARPPDRFSYEQYF.

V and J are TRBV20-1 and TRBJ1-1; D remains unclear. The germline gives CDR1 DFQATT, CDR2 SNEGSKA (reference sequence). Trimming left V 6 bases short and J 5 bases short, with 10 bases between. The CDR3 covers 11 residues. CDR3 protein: CSAPRQTEAFF. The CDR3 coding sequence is TGCAGTGCCCCCCGACAAACTGAAGCTTTCTTT.

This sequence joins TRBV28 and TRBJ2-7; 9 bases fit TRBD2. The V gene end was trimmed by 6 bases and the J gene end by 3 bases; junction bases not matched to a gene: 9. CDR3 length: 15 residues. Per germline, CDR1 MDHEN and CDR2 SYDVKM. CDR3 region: CASRRPGLALYEQYF. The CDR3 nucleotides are TGTGCCAGCAGACGACCGGGACTAGCCCTCTACGAGCAGTACTTC. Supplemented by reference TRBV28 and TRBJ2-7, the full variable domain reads DVKVTQSSRYLVKRTGEKVFLECVQDMDHENMFWYRQDPGLGLRLIYFSYDVKMKEKGDIPEGYSVSREKKERFSLILESASTNQTSMYLCASRRPGLALYEQYFGPGTRLTVT.

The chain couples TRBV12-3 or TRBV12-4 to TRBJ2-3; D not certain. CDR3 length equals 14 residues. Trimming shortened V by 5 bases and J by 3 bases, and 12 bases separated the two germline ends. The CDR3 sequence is CASSPNLKTDTQYF. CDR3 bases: TGTGCCAGCAGTCCGAACCTCAAAACAGATACGCAGTATTTT.

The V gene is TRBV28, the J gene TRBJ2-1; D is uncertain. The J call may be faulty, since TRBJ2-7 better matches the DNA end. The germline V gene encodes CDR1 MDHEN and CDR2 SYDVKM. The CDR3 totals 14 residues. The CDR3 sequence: CASTEELGSYEQYF. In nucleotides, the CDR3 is TGTGCCAGCACCGAAGAATTGGGCTCCTACGAGCAGTACTTC.

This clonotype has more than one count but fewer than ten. The CDR3 nucleotides are TGTGCCAGCAGTTACGCGACCCCTCTGGGGGATACGCAGTATTTT. Its translation is CASSYATPLGDTQYF. The chain uses TRBV6-8 and TRBJ2-3; D not certain. CDR3 length: 15 residues. The V end lost 2 bases, the J end lost 6 bases, and 15 bases lay between the germline ends. CDR1 and CDR2 (germline): MNHGY, SAAAGT.

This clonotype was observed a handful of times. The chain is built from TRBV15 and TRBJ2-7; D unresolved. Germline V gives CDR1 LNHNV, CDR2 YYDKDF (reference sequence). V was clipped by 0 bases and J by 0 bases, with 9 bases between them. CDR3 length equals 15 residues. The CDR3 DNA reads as TGTGCCACCAGCAGAGAAGCCCAGAGCTCCTACGAGCAGTACTTC. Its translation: CATSREAQSSYEQYF.

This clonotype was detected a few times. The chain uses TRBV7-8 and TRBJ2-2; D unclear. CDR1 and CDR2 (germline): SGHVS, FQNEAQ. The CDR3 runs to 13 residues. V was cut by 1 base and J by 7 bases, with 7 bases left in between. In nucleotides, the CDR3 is TGTGCCAGCAGCTTAGTATTGAACGGGGAGCTGTTTTTT. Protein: CASSLVLNGELFF.

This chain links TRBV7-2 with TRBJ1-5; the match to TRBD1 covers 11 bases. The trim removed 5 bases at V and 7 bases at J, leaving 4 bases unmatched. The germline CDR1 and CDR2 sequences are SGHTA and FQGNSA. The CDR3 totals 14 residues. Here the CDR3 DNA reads TGTGCCAGCAGCCGGACAGGGGGCGGGCAGCCCCAGCATTTT. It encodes CASSRTGGGQPQHF.

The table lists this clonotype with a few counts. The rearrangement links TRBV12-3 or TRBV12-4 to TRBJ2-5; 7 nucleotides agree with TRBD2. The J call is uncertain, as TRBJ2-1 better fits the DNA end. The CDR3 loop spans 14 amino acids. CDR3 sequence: CASSLGLAEGEQFF. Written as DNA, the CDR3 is TGTGCCAGCAGTTTAGGTCTAGCGGAGGGTGAGCAGTTCTTC.

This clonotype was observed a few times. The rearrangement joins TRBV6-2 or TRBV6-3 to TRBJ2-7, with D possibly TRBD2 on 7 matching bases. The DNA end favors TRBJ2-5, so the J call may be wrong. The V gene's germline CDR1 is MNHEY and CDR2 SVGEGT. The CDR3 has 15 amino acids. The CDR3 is CASTIGGGLQETQYF. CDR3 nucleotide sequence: TGTGCCAGCACCATAGGGGGGGGCCTCCAAGAGACCCAGTACTTC.

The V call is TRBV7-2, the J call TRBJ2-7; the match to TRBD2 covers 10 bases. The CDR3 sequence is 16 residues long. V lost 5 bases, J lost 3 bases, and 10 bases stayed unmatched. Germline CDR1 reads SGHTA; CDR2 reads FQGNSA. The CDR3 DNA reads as TGTGCCAGCAGCCGGGGTAGCGGGGGGTTAGTCTACGAGCAGTACTTC. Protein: CASSRGSGGLVYEQYF.

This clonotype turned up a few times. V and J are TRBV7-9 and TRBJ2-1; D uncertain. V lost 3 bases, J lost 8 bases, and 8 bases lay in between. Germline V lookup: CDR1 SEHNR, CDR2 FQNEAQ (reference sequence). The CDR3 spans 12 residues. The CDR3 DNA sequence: TGTGCCAGCAGCTTCCGTCCAGATGAGCAGTTCTTC. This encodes CASSFRPDEQFF.

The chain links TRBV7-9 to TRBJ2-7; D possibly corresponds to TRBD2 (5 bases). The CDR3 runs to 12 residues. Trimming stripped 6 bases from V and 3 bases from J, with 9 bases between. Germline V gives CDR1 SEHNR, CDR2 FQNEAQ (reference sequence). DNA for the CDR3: TGTGCCAGCAGTAACCGGGACTACGAGCAGTACTTC. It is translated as CASSNRDYEQYF. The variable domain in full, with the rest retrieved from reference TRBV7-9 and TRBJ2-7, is DTGVSQNPRHKITKRGQNVTFRCDPISEHNRLYWYRQTLGQGPEFLTYFQNEAQLEKSRLLSDRFSAERPKGSFSTLEIQRTEQGDSAMYLCASSNRDYEQYFGPGTRLTVT.

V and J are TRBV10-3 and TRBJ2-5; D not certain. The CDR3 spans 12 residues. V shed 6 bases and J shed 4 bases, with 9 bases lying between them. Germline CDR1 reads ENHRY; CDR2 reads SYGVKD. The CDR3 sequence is CAISLTLETQYF. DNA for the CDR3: TGTGCCATCAGCCTAACCTTAGAGACCCAGTACTTC.

The CDR3 DNA reads TGTGCCAGCAGCGCGGGGGGGAAAGAGACCCAGTACTTC. Amino acids: CASSAGGKETQYF. The genes are TRBV9 and TRBJ2-5; 8 nucleotides line up with TRBD2. The CDR3 is 13 amino acids. Germline V gives CDR1 SGDLS, CDR2 YYNGEE. With V trimmed by 3 bases and J by 3 bases, 1 base remained unmatched.

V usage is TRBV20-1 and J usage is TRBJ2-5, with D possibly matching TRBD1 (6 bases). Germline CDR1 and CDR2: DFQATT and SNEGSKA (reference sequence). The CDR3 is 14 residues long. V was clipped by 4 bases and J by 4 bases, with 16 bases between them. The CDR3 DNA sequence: TGCAGTGCTACCGAGTTTGGGGGCGGAGAGACCCAGTACTTC. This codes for CSATEFGGGETQYF.

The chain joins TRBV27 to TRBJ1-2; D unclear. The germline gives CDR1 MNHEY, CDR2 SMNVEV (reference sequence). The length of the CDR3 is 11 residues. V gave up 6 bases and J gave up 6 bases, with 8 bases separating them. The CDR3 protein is CASRTFDGYTF. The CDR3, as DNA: TGTGCCAGCAGAACTTTTGATGGCTACACCTTC.

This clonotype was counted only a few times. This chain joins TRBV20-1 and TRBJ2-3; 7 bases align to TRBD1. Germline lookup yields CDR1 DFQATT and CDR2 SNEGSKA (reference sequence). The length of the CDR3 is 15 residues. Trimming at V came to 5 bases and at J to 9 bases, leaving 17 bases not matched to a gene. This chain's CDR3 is CSAVSKDRALDTQYF. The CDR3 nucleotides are TGCAGTGCTGTCTCGAAAGACAGGGCGTTGGACACGCAGTATTTT.